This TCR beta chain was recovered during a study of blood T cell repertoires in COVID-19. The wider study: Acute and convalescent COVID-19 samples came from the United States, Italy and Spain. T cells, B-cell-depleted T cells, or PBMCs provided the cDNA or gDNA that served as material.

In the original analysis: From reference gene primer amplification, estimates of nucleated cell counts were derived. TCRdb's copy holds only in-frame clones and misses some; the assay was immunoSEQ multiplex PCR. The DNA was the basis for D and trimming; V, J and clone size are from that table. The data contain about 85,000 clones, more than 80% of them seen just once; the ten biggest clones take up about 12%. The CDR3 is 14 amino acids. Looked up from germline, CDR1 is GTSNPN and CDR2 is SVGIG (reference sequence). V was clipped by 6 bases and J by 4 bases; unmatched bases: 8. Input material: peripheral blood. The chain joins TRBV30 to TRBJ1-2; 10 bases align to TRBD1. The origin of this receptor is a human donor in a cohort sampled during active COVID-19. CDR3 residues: CACLRDRGLYGYTF. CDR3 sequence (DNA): TGTGCCTGTCTCCGGGACAGGGGACTCTATGGCTACACCTTC.